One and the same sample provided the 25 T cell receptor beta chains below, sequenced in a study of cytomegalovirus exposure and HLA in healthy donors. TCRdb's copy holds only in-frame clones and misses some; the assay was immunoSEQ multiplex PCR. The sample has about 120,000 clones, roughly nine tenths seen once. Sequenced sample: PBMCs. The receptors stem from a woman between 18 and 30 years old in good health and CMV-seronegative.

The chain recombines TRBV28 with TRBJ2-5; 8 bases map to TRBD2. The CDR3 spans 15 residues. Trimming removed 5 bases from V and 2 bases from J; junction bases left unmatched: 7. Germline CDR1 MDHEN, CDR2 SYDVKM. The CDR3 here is CASSGASGLQETQYF. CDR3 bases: TGTGCCAGCAGTGGGGCTAGCGGGTTACAAGAGACCCAGTACTTC.

The CDR3 is CSANKPGGSPDGELFF. The CDR3 DNA reads TGCAGCGCGAATAAACCCGGGGGGAGTCCGGACGGGGAGCTGTTTTTT. The chain links TRBV29-1 to TRBJ2-2, with 7 bases aligning to TRBD2. The CDR3 contains 16 residues. J was trimmed by 7 bases and V by 7 bases; bases with no gene match: 18. Germline V CDR1 and CDR2: SQVTM, ANQGSEA.

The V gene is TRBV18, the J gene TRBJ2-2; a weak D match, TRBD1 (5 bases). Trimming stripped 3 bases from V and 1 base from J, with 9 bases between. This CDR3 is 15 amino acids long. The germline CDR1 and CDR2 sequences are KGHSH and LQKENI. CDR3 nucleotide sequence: TGTGCCAGCTCACCCCGAACAGGGAACACCGGGGAGCTGTTTTTT. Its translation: CASSPRTGNTGELFF.

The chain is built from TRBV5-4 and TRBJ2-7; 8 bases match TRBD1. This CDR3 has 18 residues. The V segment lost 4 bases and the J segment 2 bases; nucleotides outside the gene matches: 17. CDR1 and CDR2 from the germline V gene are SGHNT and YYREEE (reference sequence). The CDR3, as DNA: TGTGCCAGCAGCGCCACAGGGGGGTCGGCGGGACCTACCTACGAGCAGTACTTC. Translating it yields CASSATGGSAGPTYEQYF.

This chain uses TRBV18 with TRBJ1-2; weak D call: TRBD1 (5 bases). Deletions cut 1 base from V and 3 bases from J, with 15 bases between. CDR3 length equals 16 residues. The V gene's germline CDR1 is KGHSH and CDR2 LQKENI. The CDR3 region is CASSPLDTKGYYGYTF. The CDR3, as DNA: TGTGCCAGCTCACCACTTGACACAAAGGGGTACTATGGCTACACCTTC.

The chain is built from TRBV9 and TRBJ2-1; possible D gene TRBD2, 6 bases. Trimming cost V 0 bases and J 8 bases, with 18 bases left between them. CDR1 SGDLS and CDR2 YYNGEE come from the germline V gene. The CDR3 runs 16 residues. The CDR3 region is CASSVATRASVDEQFF. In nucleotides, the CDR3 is TGTGCCAGCAGCGTAGCTACTCGGGCTAGCGTGGATGAGCAGTTCTTC.

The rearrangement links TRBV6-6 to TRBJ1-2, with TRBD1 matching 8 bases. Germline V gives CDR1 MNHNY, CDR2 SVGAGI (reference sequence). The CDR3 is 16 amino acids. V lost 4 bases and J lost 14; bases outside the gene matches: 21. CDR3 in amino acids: CASSLMDRDHRVERTF. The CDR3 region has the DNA TGTGCCAGCAGTTTAATGGACAGGGACCATAGGGTAGAGCGGACCTTC.

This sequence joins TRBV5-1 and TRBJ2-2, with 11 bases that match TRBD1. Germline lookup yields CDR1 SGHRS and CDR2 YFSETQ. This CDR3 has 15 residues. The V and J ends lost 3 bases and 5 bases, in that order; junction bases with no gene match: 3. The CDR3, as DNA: TGCGCCAGCAGCTCTGGACAGGGGGCGACCGGGGAGCTGTTTTTT. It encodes CASSSGQGATGELFF.

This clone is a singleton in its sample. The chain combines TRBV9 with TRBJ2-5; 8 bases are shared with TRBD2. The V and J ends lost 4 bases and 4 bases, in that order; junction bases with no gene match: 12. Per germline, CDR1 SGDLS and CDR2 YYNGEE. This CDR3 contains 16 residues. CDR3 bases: TGTGCCAGCAGCCCCCAAGCGGGAGCTAGAAGAGAGACCCAGTACTTC. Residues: CASSPQAGARRETQYF.

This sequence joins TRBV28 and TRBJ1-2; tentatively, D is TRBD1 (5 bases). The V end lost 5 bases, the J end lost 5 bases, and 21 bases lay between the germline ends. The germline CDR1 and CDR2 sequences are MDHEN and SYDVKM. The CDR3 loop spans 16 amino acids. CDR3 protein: CASSPMAGRIIYGYTF. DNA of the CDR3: TGTGCCAGCAGTCCAATGGCGGGACGAATCATTTATGGCTACACCTTC.

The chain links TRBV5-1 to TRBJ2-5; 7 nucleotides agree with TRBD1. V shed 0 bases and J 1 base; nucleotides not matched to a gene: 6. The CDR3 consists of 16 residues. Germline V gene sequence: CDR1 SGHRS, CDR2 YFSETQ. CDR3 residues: CASSLGDRVGQETQYF. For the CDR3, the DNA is TGCGCCAGCAGCTTGGGAGACAGGGTCGGCCAAGAGACCCAGTACTTC.

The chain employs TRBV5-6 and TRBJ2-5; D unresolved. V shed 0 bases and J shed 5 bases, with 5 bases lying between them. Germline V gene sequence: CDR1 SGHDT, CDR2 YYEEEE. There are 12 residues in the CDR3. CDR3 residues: CASSLAGETQYF. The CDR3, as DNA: TGTGCCAGCAGCTTGGCCGGGGAGACCCAGTACTTC.

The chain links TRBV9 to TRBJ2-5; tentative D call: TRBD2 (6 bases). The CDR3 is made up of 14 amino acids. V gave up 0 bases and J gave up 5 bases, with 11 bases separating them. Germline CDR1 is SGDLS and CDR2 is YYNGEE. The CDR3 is CASSVGGVRETQYF. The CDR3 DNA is TGTGCCAGCAGCGTAGGCGGGGTGAGGGAGACCCAGTACTTC. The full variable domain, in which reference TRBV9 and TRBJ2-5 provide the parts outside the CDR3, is DSGVTQTPKHLITATGQRVTLRCSPRSGDLSVYWYQQSLDQGLQFLIQYYNGEERAKGNILERFSAQQFPDLHSELNLSSLELGDSALYFCASSVGGVRETQYFGPGTRLLVL.

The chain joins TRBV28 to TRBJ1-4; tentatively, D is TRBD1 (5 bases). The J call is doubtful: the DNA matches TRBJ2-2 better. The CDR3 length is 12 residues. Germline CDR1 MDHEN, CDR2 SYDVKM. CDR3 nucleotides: TGTGCCAGCAGTTCCTCGGACAGGGAGCTGTTTTTT. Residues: CASSSSDRELFF.

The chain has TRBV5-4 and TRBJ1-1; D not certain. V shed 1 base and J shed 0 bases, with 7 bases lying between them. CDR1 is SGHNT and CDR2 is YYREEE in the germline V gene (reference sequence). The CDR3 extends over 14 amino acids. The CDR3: CASSLSQMNTEAFF. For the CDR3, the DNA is TGTGCCAGCAGCTTGTCGCAGATGAACACTGAAGCTTTCTTT.

The CDR3 sequence: CASTDLDRVNEQFF. The CDR3 DNA is TGTGCCAGCACCGACTTGGACAGGGTGAATGAGCAGTTCTTC. The chain combines TRBV7-2 with TRBJ2-1, with 8 nucleotides matching TRBD1. The CDR3 runs to 14 residues. V shed 7 bases and J 7 bases; nucleotides not matched to a gene: 9. Germline V gives CDR1 SGHTA, CDR2 FQGNSA.

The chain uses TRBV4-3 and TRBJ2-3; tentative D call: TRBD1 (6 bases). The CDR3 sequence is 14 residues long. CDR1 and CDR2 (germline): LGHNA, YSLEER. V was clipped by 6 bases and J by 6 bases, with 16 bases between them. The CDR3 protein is CASRSTGKGDTQYF. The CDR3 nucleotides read TGCGCCAGCAGATCCACAGGGAAAGGGGATACGCAGTATTTT.

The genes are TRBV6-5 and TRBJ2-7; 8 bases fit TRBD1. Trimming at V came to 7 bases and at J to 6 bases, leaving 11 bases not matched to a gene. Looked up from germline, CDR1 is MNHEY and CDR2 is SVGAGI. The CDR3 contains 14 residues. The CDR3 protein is CASTGQGSFPEQYF. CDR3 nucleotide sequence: TGTGCCAGCACAGGACAGGGATCCTTCCCCGAGCAGTACTTC.

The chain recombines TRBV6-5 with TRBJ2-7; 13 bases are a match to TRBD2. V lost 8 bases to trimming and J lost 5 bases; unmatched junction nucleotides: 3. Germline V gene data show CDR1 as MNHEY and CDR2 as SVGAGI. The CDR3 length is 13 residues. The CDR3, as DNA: TGTGCCAGCGGGGGGACTAGCGGGGACGAGCAGTACTTC. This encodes CASGGTSGDEQYF.

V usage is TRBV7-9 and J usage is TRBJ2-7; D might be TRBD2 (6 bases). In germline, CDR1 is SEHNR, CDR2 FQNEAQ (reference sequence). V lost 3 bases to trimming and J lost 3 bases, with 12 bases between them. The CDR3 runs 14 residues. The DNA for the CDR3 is TGTGCCAGCAGCTTTGGGGAGGTAAACTACGAGCAGTACTTC. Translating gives CASSFGEVNYEQYF.

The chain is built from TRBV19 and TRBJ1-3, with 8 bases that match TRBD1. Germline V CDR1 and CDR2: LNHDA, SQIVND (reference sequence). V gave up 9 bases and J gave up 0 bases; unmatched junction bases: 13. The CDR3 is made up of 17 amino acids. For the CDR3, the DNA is TGTGCCAGCAGATCCCGGGGACAGGCTAGCTCTGGAAACACCATATATTTT. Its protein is CASRSRGQASSGNTIYF.

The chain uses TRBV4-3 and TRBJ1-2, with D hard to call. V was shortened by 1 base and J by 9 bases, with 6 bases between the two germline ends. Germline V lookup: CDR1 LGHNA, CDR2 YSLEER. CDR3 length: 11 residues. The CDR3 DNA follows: TGCGCCAGCAGCCAAGGGGCGAGCTACACCTTC. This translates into CASSQGASYTF.

CDR3 protein: CASSLSSAPEQFF. CDR3 DNA sequence: TGTGCCAGCAGCTTGTCTAGCGCCCCGGAGCAGTTCTTC. The rearrangement links TRBV5-6 to TRBJ2-1, with D maybe TRBD2 (6 bases). Trimming shortened V by 1 base and J by 10 bases, and 12 bases separated the two germline ends. Germline V lookup: CDR1 SGHDT, CDR2 YYEEEE. The length of the CDR3 is 13 residues. The full variable domain, rest sourced from reference TRBV5-6 and TRBJ2-1, is DAGVTQSPTHLIKTRGQQVTLRCSPKSGHDTVSWYQQALGQGPQFIFQYYEEEERQRGNFPDRFSGHQFPNYSSELNVNALLLGDSALYLCASSLSSAPEQFFGPGTRLTVL.

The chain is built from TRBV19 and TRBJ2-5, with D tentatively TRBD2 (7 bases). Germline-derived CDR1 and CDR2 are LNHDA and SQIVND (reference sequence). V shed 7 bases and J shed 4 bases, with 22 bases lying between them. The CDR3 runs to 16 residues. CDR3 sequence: CASTLVSRGGLETQYF. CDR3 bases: TGTGCCAGTACCCTAGTATCGCGCGGGGGCTTAGAGACCCAGTACTTC.

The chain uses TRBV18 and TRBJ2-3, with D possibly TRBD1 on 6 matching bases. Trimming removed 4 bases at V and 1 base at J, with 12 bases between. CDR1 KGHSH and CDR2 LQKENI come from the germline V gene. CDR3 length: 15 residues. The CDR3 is CASSRTGPGTDTQYF. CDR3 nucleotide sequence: TGTGCCAGCTCACGAACAGGGCCTGGCACAGATACGCAGTATTTT.